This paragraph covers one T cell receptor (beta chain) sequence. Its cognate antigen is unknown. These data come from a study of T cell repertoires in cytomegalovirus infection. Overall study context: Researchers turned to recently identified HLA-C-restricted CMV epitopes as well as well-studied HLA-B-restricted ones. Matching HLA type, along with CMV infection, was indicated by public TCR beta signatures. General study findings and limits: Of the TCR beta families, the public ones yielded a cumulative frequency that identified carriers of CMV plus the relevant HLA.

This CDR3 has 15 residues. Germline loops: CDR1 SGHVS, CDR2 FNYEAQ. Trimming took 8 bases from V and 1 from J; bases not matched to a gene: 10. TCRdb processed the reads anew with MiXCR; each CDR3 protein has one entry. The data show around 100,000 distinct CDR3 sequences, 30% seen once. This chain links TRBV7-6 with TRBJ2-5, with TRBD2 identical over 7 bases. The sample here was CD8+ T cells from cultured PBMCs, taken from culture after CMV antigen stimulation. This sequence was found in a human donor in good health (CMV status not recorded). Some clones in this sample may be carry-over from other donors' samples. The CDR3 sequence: CASLAGAGSQETQYF. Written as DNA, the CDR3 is TGTGCCAGCCTCGCGGGAGCGGGGAGCCAAGAGACCCAGTACTTC.